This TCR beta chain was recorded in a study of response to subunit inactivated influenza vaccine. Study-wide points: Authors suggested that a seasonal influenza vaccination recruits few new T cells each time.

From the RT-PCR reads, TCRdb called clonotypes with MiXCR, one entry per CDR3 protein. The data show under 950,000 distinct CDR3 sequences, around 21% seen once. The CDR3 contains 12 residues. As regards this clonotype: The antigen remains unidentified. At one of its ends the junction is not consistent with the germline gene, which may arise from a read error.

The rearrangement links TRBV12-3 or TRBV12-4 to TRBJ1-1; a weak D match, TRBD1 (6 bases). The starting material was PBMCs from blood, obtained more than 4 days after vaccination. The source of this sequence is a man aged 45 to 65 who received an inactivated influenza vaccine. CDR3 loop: CASSFGGAREVF. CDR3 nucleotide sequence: TGTGCCAGCAGTTTTGGGGGGGCTAGAGAGGTCTTT.